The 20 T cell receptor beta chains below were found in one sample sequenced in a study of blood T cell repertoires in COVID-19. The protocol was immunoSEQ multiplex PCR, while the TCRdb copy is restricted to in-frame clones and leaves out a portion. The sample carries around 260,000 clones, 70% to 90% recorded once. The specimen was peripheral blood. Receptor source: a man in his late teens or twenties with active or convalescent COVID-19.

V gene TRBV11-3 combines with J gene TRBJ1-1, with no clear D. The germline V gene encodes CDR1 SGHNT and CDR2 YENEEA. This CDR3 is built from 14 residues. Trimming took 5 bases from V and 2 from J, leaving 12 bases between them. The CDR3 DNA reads TGTGCCAGCAGCATAGGCGGGAAAAACACTGAAGCTTTCTTT. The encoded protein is CASSIGGKNTEAFF.

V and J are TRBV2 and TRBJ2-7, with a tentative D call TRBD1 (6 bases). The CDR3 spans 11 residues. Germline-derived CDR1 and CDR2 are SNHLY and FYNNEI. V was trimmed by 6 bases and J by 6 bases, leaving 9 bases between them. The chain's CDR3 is CASSTGSEQYF. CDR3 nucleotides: TGTGCCAGCAGCACAGGGTCCGAGCAGTACTTC.

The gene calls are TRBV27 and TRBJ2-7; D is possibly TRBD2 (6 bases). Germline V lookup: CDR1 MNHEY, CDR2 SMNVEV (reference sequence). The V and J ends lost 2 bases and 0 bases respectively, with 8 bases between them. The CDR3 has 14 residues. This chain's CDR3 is CASSLAGSSYEQYF. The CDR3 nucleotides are TGTGCCAGCAGTTTAGCGGGAAGCTCCTACGAGCAGTACTTC.

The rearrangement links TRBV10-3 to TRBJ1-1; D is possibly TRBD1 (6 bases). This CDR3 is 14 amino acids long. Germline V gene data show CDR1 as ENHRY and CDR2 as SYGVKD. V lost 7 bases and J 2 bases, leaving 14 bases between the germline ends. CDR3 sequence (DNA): TGTGCCATCAAATCGGGGGGCGAAAACACTGAAGCTTTCTTT. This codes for CAIKSGGENTEAFF.

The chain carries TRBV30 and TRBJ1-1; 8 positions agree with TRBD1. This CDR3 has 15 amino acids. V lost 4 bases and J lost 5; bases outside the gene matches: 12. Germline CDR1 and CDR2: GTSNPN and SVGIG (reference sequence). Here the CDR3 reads CAWTLPDRALTEAFF. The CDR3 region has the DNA TGTGCCTGGACTCTACCGGACAGGGCGTTAACTGAAGCTTTCTTT.

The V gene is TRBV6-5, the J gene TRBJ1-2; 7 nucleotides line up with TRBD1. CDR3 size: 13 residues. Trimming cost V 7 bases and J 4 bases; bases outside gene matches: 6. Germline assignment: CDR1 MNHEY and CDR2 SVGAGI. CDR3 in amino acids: CASKGTEVYGYTF. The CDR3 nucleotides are TGTGCCAGCAAAGGGACAGAAGTCTATGGCTACACCTTC.

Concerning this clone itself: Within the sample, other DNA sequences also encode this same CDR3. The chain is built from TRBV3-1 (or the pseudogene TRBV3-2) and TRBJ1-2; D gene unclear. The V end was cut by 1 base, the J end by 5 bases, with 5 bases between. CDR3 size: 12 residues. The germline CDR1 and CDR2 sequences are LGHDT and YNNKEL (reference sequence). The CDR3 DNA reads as TGTGCCAGCAGCCAAGCCCTTTATGGCTACACCTTC. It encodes CASSQALYGYTF.

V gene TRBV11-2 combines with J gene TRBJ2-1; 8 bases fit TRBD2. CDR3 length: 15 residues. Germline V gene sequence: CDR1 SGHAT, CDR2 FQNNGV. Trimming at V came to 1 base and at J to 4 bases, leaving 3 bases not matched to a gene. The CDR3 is CASSLGGGHYNEQFF. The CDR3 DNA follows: TGTGCCAGCAGCTTAGGCGGGGGGCATTACAATGAGCAGTTCTTC.

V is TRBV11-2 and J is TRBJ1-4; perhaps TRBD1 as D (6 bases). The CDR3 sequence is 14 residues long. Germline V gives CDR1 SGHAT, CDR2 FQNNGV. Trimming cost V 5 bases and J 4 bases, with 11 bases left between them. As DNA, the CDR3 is TGTGCCAGCAGCCTCGGACAGATTAATGAAAAACTGTTTTTT. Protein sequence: CASSLGQINEKLFF.

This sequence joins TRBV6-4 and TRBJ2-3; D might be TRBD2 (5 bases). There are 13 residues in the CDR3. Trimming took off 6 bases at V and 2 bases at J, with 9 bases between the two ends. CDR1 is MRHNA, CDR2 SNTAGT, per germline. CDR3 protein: CASSPRDTDTQYF. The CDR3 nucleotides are TGTGCCAGCAGCCCCCGGGACACAGATACGCAGTATTTT.

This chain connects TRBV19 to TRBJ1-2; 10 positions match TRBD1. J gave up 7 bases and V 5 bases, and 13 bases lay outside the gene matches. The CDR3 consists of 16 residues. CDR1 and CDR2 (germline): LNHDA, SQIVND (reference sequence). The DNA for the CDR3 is TGTGCCAGTAGTTTAAGACAGGGGGCGCATCATAGTGGCTACACCTTC. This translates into CASSLRQGAHHSGYTF.

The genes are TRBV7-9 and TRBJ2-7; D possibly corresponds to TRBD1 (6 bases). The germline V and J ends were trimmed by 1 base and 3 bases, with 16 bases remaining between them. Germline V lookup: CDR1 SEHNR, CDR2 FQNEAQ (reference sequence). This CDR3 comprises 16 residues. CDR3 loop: CASSLESVVRGYEQYF. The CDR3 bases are TGTGCCAGCAGCTTAGAGTCGGTGGTCAGGGGCTACGAGCAGTACTTC.

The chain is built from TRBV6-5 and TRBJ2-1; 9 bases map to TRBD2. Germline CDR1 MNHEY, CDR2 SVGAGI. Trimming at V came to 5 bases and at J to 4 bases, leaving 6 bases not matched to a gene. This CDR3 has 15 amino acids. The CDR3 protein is CASSNRLAVYNEQFF. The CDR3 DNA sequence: TGTGCCAGCAGTAACCGACTAGCGGTGTACAATGAGCAGTTCTTC.

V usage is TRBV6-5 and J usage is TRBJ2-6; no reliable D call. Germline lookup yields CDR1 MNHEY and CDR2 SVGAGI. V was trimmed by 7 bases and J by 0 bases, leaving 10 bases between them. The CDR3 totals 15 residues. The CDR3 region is CASMRSHSGANVLTF. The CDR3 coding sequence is TGTGCCAGCATGCGTAGTCACTCTGGGGCCAACGTCCTGACTTTC.

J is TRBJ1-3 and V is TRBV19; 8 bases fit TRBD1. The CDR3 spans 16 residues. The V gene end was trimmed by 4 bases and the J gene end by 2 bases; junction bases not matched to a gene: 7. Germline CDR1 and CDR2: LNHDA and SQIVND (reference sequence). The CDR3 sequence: CASSTTGGAPGNTIYF. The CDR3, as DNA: TGTGCCAGTAGTACCACAGGGGGGGCCCCTGGAAACACCATATATTTT.

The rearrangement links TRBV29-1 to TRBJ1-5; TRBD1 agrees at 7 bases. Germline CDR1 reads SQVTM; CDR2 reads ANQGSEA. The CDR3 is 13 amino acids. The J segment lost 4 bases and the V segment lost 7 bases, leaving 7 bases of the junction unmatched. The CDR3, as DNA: TGCAGCGCCGAAACAGGGGAAAATCAGCCCCAGCATTTT. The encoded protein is CSAETGENQPQHF.

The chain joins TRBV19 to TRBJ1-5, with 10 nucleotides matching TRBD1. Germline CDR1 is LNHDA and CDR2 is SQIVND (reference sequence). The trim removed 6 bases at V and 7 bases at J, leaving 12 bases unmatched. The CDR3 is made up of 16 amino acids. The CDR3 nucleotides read TGTGCCAGTAGCAGGACAGGGGGGCCCTTCGGGCAGCCCCAGCATTTT. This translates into CASSRTGGPFGQPQHF.

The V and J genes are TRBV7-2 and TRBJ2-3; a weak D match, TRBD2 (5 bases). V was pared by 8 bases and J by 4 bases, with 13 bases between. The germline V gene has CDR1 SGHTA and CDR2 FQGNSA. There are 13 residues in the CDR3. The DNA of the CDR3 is TGTGCCAGCCTCCTTACTAGTGCAGATACGCAGTATTTT. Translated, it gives CASLLTSADTQYF.

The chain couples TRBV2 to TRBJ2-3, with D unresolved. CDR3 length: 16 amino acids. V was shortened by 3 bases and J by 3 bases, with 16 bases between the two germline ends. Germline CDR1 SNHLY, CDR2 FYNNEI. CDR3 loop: CASSDPAARRTDTQYF. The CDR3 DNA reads TGTGCCAGCAGTGACCCAGCAGCAAGGAGAACAGATACGCAGTATTTT.

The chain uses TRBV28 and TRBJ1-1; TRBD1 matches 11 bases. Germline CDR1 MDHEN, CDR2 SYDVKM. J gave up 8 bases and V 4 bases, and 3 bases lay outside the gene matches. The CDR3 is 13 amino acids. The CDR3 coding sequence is TGTGCCAGCAGTTACCGGGACAGGGGGGAAGCTTTCTTT. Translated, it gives CASSYRDRGEAFF.